The TCR beta chain under discussion was sequenced for a study of blood T cell repertoires in COVID-19. Study information: In each case, the material was cDNA or gDNA derived from T cells, B-cell-depleted T cells, or PBMCs.

This clone was found a few times. Using immunoSEQ multiplex PCR, the repertoire was profiled, and TCRdb retains in-frame clones only, with some absent. The repertoire holds 90,000 to 120,000 clones, 69% seen once, with less than 6.5% in the top ten. This CDR3 is 14 amino acids long. Germline V gene data show CDR1 as KGHSH and CDR2 as LQKENI. J was trimmed by 14 bases and V by 4 bases; bases with no gene match: 14. Material: peripheral blood. The chain couples TRBV18 to TRBJ1-1, with TRBD1 identical over 9 bases. This clonotype was sampled from an elderly man with acute or convalescent COVID-19. CDR3 DNA: TGTGCCAGCTCACTTGGCGGGTCTGGGACAGGGCACTTCTTT. This codes for CASSLGGSGTGHFF.